The 8 T cell receptor beta chains below were found in one sample sequenced in a study of long-term antiretroviral therapy in people with HIV. Run at survey level, the immunoSEQ assay was version v3.0. Here immunoSEQ multiplex PCR was the method, and the copy in TCRdb shows in-frame clones only, minus some. The sample contains some 11,000 clones, 75% to 85% of which appear only once. The specimen was unsorted PBMCs, collected 3.4 years after starting antiretroviral therapy. These receptor sequences come from a middle-aged man with HIV.

The chain recombines TRBV9 with TRBJ2-1; 10 nucleotides align to TRBD2. Per germline, CDR1 SGDLS and CDR2 YYNGEE. CDR3 size: 15 residues. V was pared by 3 bases and J by 2 bases, with 2 bases of the junction left unmatched. The CDR3 DNA sequence: TGTGCCAGCAGCGCGAGCGGGAGGGCCTACAATGAGCAGTTCTTC. Its protein is CASSASGRAYNEQFF.

The V call is TRBV5-6, the J call TRBJ2-2; tentative D call: TRBD2 (5 bases). This CDR3 is built from 15 residues. Trimming cost V 0 bases and J 6 bases, with 12 bases left between them. CDR1 and CDR2 (germline): SGHDT, YYEEEE. For the CDR3, the DNA is TGTGCCAGCAGCTTGGCCGGTCCTAGCTCCGGGGAGCTGTTTTTT. It translates to CASSLAGPSSGELFF.

This clone was detected a few times. This chain joins TRBV27 and TRBJ2-7; no clear D. V lost 8 bases, J lost 7 bases, and 15 bases lay in between. The germline V gene encodes CDR1 MNHEY and CDR2 SMNVEV (reference sequence). The CDR3 totals 12 residues. CDR3 loop: CASGYGSSEQYF. CDR3 DNA sequence: TGTGCCAGCGGGTACGGATCCTCTGAGCAGTACTTC.

The chain couples TRBV28 to TRBJ2-1; possibly TRBD2 for D (6 bases). Trimming took 6 bases from V and 0 from J, leaving 15 bases between them. Germline CDR1 MDHEN, CDR2 SYDVKM. The CDR3 runs 16 residues. The CDR3 DNA sequence: TGTGCCAGCAGGTCAGGGAGGTCGAGCTCCTACAATGAGCAGTTCTTC. Translated: CASRSGRSSSYNEQFF.

This chain connects TRBV13 to TRBJ2-5, with 10 bases matching TRBD1. CDR1 and CDR2 (germline): PRHDT, FYEKMQ (reference sequence). CDR3 size: 15 residues. V was pared by 0 bases and J by 5 bases, with 3 bases of the junction left unmatched. The CDR3 here is CASSLGDRGWETQYF. For the CDR3, the DNA is TGTGCCAGCAGCTTAGGGGACAGGGGGTGGGAGACCCAGTACTTC.

The rearrangement joins TRBV5-1 to TRBJ2-2; TRBD1 aligns across 9 bases. The germline V gene has CDR1 SGHRS and CDR2 YFSETQ. V was pared by 2 bases and J by 4 bases, with 6 bases of the junction left unmatched. This CDR3 has 16 residues. The CDR3 reads CASSLLTGGITGELFF. The CDR3 nucleotides read TGCGCCAGCAGCTTACTGACAGGGGGTATCACCGGGGAGCTGTTTTTT.

The rearrangement links TRBV30 to TRBJ2-7; D might be TRBD2 (6 bases). V was cut by 5 bases and J by 2 bases, with 19 bases left in between. Per germline, CDR1 GTSNPN and CDR2 SVGIG (reference sequence). The CDR3 totals 15 residues. The CDR3 region is CAWFDTRGSPYEQYF. The DNA of the CDR3 is TGTGCCTGGTTTGACACTCGGGGGAGTCCCTACGAGCAGTACTTC.

This chain joins TRBV18 and TRBJ2-5; D is unresolved. The germline V gene encodes CDR1 KGHSH and CDR2 LQKENI. The CDR3 sequence is 11 residues long. V shed 5 bases and J shed 1 base, with 2 bases lying between them. For the CDR3, the DNA is TGTGCCAGCTCAACCCAAGAGACCCAGTACTTC. As protein: CASSTQETQYF.